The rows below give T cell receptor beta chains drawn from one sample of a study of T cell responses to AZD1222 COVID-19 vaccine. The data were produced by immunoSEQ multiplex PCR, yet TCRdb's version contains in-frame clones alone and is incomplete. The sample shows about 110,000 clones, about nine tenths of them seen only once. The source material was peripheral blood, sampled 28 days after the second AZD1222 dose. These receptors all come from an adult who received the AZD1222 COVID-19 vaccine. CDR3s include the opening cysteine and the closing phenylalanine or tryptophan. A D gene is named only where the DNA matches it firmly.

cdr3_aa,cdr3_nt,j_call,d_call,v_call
CASSYREETEAFF,TGCGCCAGCAGCTACCGGGAGGAGACTGAAGCTTTCTTT,TRBJ1-1,NA,TRBV5-1
CASRGLAGYEQYF,TGTGCCAGCAGGGGACTAGCGGGATACGAGCAGTACTTC,TRBJ2-7,TRBD2,TRBV2
CASNQPGLAGGGTTGELFF,TGTGCCAGCAACCAACCGGGACTAGCGGGAGGGGGGACCACCGGGGAGCTGTTTTTT,TRBJ2-2,TRBD2,TRBV28
CASSLDRGSYGYTF,TGTGCCAGCAGCTTGGACAGGGGCAGCTATGGCTACACCTTC,TRBJ1-2,TRBD1,TRBV5-6
CASSPRTENTEAFF,TGTGCCAGCAGTCCTCGGACAGAGAACACTGAAGCTTTCTTT,TRBJ1-1,NA,TRBV6-6
CASSHGQTPGGEKLFF,TGTGCCAGCAGCCACGGACAGACTCCGGGGGGTGAAAAACTGTTTTTT,TRBJ1-4,NA,TRBV5-4
CATSRSKTVNTEAFF,TGTGCCACCAGCAGATCAAAGACAGTTAACACTGAAGCTTTCTTT,TRBJ1-1,NA,TRBV15
CSVLAGYEQYF,TGCAGCGTACTAGCCGGCTACGAGCAGTACTTC,TRBJ2-7,NA,TRBV29-1
CSASSGTRGGGQPQHF,TGCAGTGCTAGTTCCGGGACAAGGGGAGGCGGTCAGCCCCAGCATTTT,TRBJ1-5,NA,TRBV20-1
CASSDHSYGYTF,TGCGCCAGCAGCGACCACTCGTATGGCTACACCTTC,TRBJ1-2,NA,TRBV4-1
CASSLVWNYGYTF,TGTGCCAGCAGCTTAGTATGGAACTATGGCTACACCTTC,TRBJ1-2,NA,TRBV7-9
CASSQDVGSAYEQYF,TGTGCCAGCAGCCAAGACGTGGGGTCGGCCTACGAGCAGTACTTC,TRBJ2-7,NA,TRBV14
CASSLVPGEGPLHF,TGTGCCAGCAGCTTAGTACCGGGAGAAGGGCCCCTCCACTTT,TRBJ1-6,NA,TRBV7-2
CAWSAGTGDSDTQYF,TGTGCCTGGAGTGCCGGGACAGGGGATTCAGATACGCAGTATTTT,TRBJ2-3,TRBD1,TRBV30
CASSQVGGNYGYTF,TGCGCCAGCAGCCAAGTCGGGGGCAACTATGGCTACACCTTC,TRBJ1-2,NA,TRBV4-3
CASQKDRASGRRADTQYF,TGTGCCAGTCAGAAAGATAGGGCTAGCGGGAGACGGGCAGATACGCAGTATTTT,TRBJ2-3,TRBD2,TRBV27
CSASFRGGAHNEQFF,TGCAGTGCTAGTTTCCGGGGGGGGGCCCACAATGAGCAGTTCTTC,TRBJ2-1,TRBD2,TRBV20-1